This entry is about one TCR beta chain. Germline V gene sequence: CDR1 SEHNR, CDR2 FQNEAQ (reference sequence). There are 18 residues in the CDR3. The V gene end was trimmed by 5 bases and the J gene end by 0 bases; junction bases not matched to a gene: 11. These data belong to a study of blood T cell repertoires in COVID-19. Study information: The United States, Italy and Spain provided the acute and convalescent COVID-19 samples.

TCRdb keeps only in-frame clones here, not all; method: immunoSEQ multiplex PCR. The table lists fewer than 300,000 clones, about 76% of them singletons, with around 2.9% in the top ten. Sequencing used peripheral blood. The chain joins TRBV7-9 to TRBJ2-2; TRBD1 aligns across 8 bases. The clonotype was recovered from an older woman with active or convalescent COVID-19. This chain's CDR3 is CASSPRRSGGPNTGELFF. The CDR3 DNA reads TGTGCCAGCAGCCCTAGAAGGTCAGGGGGCCCGAACACCGGGGAGCTGTTTTTT.